This T cell receptor beta chain was recovered during a study of cytomegalovirus exposure and HLA in healthy donors. The CDR3 loop spans 16 amino acids. The germline V gene encodes CDR1 MNHEY and CDR2 SVGAGI. With V trimmed by 0 bases and J by 8 bases, 7 bases remained unmatched. Findings and limits, study-wide: It was in a later analysis that TCR association rates were seen to vary by HLA locus, highest for DRB1 and lowest for HLA-C.

The PCR made use of 60 Vbeta and 13 Jbeta primers. Here immunoSEQ multiplex PCR was the method, and the copy in TCRdb shows in-frame clones only, minus some. Among 200,000 or so clones, 80% to 85% were seen once, and the ten largest hold 2.1%. Note on this clone: Antigen specificity is unknown.

The sample consisted of PBMCs. This sequence was found in a woman in her late teens or twenties in good health and CMV-seropositive. The chain carries TRBV6-5 and TRBJ1-6, with 7 bases aligning to TRBD1. In DNA form, the CDR3 reads TGTGCCAGCAGTTACTCTTCGACAGGGCGGGATTCACCCCTCCACTTT. Amino acids: CASSYSSTGRDSPLHF.